Given below is one T cell receptor beta chain in context. The antigen is unknown. This record belongs to a study of response to subunit inactivated influenza vaccine. Findings and caveats of the study: The authors suggested that every seasonal influenza vaccination recruits few new T cells.

The V and J ends lost 5 bases and 6 bases respectively, with 12 bases between them. CDR1 and CDR2 (germline): SGHAT, FQNNGV. The CDR3 runs 13 residues. From the RT-PCR reads, TCRdb called clonotypes with MiXCR, one entry per CDR3 protein. The data contain more than 450,000 distinct CDR3 sequences, about 10% of them singletons. Here the sequenced sample was PBMCs from blood, taken on the day of vaccination. The V gene is TRBV11-2, the J gene TRBJ2-3; D gene unclear. The receptor was derived from a man aged 45-65 years who received an inactivated influenza vaccine. The CDR3 is CASSPQAGDTQYF. CDR3 sequence (DNA): TGTGCCAGCAGCCCCCAGGCCGGGGATACGCAGTATTTT.